Sequencing of this TCR beta chain was carried out in a study of blood T cells in healthy people across ages (dated by TCRdb to the mid-2010s). Regarding the complete study: Template switching captured roughly one uniquely barcoded TCR beta cDNA molecule per two T cells in model experiments. The study measured age-related changes in TCR beta repertoire diversity using deep sequencing normalized with unique cDNA molecular identifiers. Donors were grouped into four age groups: young (average roughly 17 years), middle-aged (over 35), aged (over 55) and long-lived (approximately 82). To avoid experimental bias, donors of different ages were randomly spread across the sequencing lanes. Two additional independent replicas of 1 million unique cDNA reads from the same blood draw were analyzed for two donors (one aged 18 to 30 and one aged 80 or older). Broader findings and caveats from the paper: As age increased, observed TCR beta diversity per million T cells dropped in a roughly linear way, and a significant reduction was already evident by age 40. Compared with the aged group, more naive CD4+ T cells, fewer expanded clones and increased TCR diversity were shown by the long-lived group, suggesting age selection. The CMV infection status of donors was not known, potentially confounding age-related changes in expanded clonotypes. Estimates of total diversity based on one million sequenced T cells were regarded as lower bounds and as underestimates. Since profiling was done on bulk unsorted PBMCs, naive and antigen-experienced compartments could not be conclusively compared. There was a strong correlation between observed TCR beta diversity and the percentage of naive T cells measured by flow cytometry.

According to the germline V gene (reference sequence), CDR1 reads DFQATT and CDR2 reads SNEGSKA. Inclusive of the bounding cysteine and phenylalanine, the CDR3 is 13 residues long. This entry keeps only the CDR3 DNA: 39 bases, framed from base 1. V lost 3 bases and J lost 4 bases; the stretch between them is 7 bases long. Notes on this clonotype: Its target antigen remains unknown. Base qualities are missing; no much larger clone stands one base away.

Donors were around 37 systemically healthy Caucasian individuals from Russia aged roughly 6 to 100 years. Around 10 milliliters of peripheral blood were collected from each donor into EDTA-treated Vacutainer tubes. Ficoll-Paque density-gradient centrifugation was used to isolate PBMCs, with at least 6.5 million per sample. Total RNA, at least 6 micrograms per sample, was extracted from PBMCs with Trizol reagent. The percentages of naive CD45RAhigh/CD27high T cells were determined by flow cytometry on a PBMC aliquot from every donor. Library creation used 5' RACE. TCRdb shows the sequencer as Illumina HiSeq 2500. The second PCR ran for roughly 7 to 12 cycles and used a J-beta primer mix along with a sample-barcoded 5' primer. A template-switch 5' adaptor carrying 12 random nucleotides introduced a unique molecular identifier onto each TCR beta cDNA molecule. At least 3 million CDR3-containing paired-end reads were obtained from each sample. First-strand cDNA synthesis was performed from all RNA using the Mint cDNA synthesis kit, with priming by a TRBC-specific oligonucleotide. Following uracil-DNA glycosylase treatment, a first 18-cycle PCR with universal primers M1SS and BC2_uni_R was performed on all cDNA. For the original study's pipeline: Normalization of each sample was performed by random selection of 1 million high-quality reads, each carrying a distinct molecular identifier. Instead of being binned into consensus sequences, reads with shared molecular identifiers were discarded. MiTCR, with a Q25 quality threshold and the strictest error-elimination algorithm, was used for CDR3 identification, clonotype clustering and error correction. A nonparametric unseen species model with Euler transformation was used to estimate a lower bound on total TCR beta diversity. TCRdb reprocessed the public reads (quality trimming at Q25 with fastp, clone calling with MiXCR) and kept in-frame beta chains. Duplicate CDR3 protein sequences are folded into a single record with the most common DNA and genes. In this record, the V and J calls reflect TCRdb's handling and not the investigators' own analysis. This sample lists approximately 820,000 distinct CDR3 sequences; 44% were detected once. The ten largest account for about a fifth of the sample.

The sample comprised blood. The sequence was collected from a man between 60 and 70 years old in good health. The sequence joins TRBV20-1 to TRBJ1-6, with the D gene call left open. The nucleotide sequence is given as TGCAGTGCTAGTGCTAGGTATAATTCACCCCTCCACTTT. Its translation is CSASARYNSPLHF.